What follows is one TCR beta chain and its context. Its antigen is unknown. Germline CDR1 reads DFQATT; CDR2 reads SNEGSKA (reference sequence). The CDR3 is made up of 14 amino acids. The germline V and J ends were trimmed by 0 bases and 3 bases, with 11 bases remaining between them. This record belongs to a study of blood T cells in healthy people across ages. On the study more broadly: When template switching was applied, about one barcoded beta molecule was captured per two T cells.

The authors ran a second PCR of about 7 to 12 cycles using a sample-barcoded 5' primer and a J-beta primer mix. Each cDNA molecule was tagged by a template-switch adaptor with 12 random nucleotides. MiXCR, applied by TCRdb to the 5' RACE reads, yields one record per CDR3 protein. Among about 680,000 distinct CDR3 sequences listed, around 45% were seen once. Study-wide results and caveats: Strong correlation existed between TCR beta diversity and naive T cell percentage.

The sample was blood. The sequence came from a woman aged 55-70 years in good health. The chain employs TRBV20-1 and TRBJ2-5; the D gene is possibly TRBD2 (6 bases). The CDR3 loop reads CSARDSGREETQYF. CDR3 in DNA: TGCAGTGCTAGAGATAGCGGCAGAGAAGAGACCCAGTACTTC.